The 25 T cell receptor beta chains below all came from one sample that was sequenced in a study of blood T cells in healthy people across ages. Primed by a sample-barcoded 5' primer and a J-beta primer mix, a second PCR proceeded for roughly 7 to 11 cycles. From the 5' RACE reads, TCRdb called clonotypes with MiXCR, one entry per CDR3 protein. The table records around 1,500,000 distinct CDR3 sequences, 28% of them present only once. The sample consisted of blood. The origin of the receptors is a woman between 25 and 40 years old in good health.

This sequence joins TRBV29-1 and TRBJ1-2; D not resolved. The germline V gene has CDR1 SQVTM and CDR2 ANQGSEA. V was shortened by 8 bases and J by 8 bases, with 15 bases between the two germline ends. This CDR3 spans 11 amino acids. The CDR3 DNA sequence: TGCAGCAACATGCGGGGAGGAGGCTACACCTTC. Amino acid sequence: CSNMRGGGYTF.

In this sample, this clonotype turned up a few times. This chain uses TRBV5-5 with TRBJ1-2, with D perhaps TRBD1 (6 bases). There are 16 residues in the CDR3. The V end lost 1 base, the J end lost 4 bases, and 17 bases lay between the germline ends. Germline V gene sequence: CDR1 SGHKS, CDR2 YYEKEE (reference sequence). The CDR3 sequence is CASSLSLRDTAYGYTF. As DNA, the CDR3 is TGTGCCAGCAGCTTGAGCTTAAGGGACACCGCCTATGGCTACACCTTC.

The rearrangement links TRBV20-1 to TRBJ2-1; 8 bases match TRBD2. This CDR3 contains 12 residues. The ends lost 4 bases at V and 7 bases at J; junction bases unmatched: 3. Germline loops: CDR1 DFQATT, CDR2 SNEGSKA (reference sequence). CDR3 sequence: CSATPGGNEQFF. CDR3 nucleotide sequence: TGCAGTGCTACCCCGGGGGGGAATGAGCAGTTCTTC.

In its sample, this clonotype was seen many times. This sequence joins TRBV12-3 or TRBV12-4 and TRBJ2-5; D is tentatively TRBD1 or TRBD2 (7 bases each). Trimming took 5 bases from V and 4 from J, leaving 17 bases between them. The CDR3 has 15 residues. As DNA, the CDR3 is TGTGCCAGCAGTGTAGAGACAGGGAGGGGAGAGACCCAGTACTTC. Its translation is CASSVETGRGETQYF.

The chain joins TRBV5-1 to TRBJ2-3; D not certain. Germline values: CDR1 SGHRS, CDR2 YFSETQ. V shed 5 bases and J shed 0 bases, with 13 bases lying between them. This CDR3 comprises 15 residues. In nucleotides, the CDR3 is TGCGCCAGCAGGAATCTAGTGGGGAGCACAGATACGCAGTATTTT. Its translation: CASRNLVGSTDTQYF.

The chain recombines TRBV4-1 with TRBJ2-5, with 7 bases matching TRBD1. The CDR3 is 18 residues long. J was trimmed by 5 bases and V by 2 bases; bases with no gene match: 17. Germline CDR1 reads MGHRA; CDR2 reads YSYEKL. CDR3 loop: CASSQPYIGGQGGETQYF. CDR3 nucleotides: TGCGCCAGCAGCCAACCCTATATCGGCGGACAAGGGGGCGAGACCCAGTACTTC.

Remarks on this clonotype: This may stem from a read error, because a much larger clone lies one nucleotide away. V and J are TRBV6-5 and TRBJ2-5, with 8 nucleotides matching TRBD1. The J call may be incorrect, as the DNA end agrees better with TRBJ2-7. The germline gives CDR1 MNHEY, CDR2 SVGAGI. The CDR3 runs 13 residues. The CDR3 loop reads CAGRRTGRGEQYF. The CDR3 region has the DNA TGTGCCGGCCGACGGACAGGGCGTGGCGAGCAGTACTTC.

This clonotype occurred many times. The genes are TRBV7-2 and TRBJ2-5; D is unclear. CDR3 length: 13 amino acids. The germline V gene encodes CDR1 SGHTA and CDR2 FQGNSA. The V gene lost 1 base and the J gene lost 5 bases, with 8 bases spanning the gap. DNA for the CDR3: TGTGCCAGCAGCTTAGATACCGCGGAGACCCAGTACTTC. Translation gives CASSLDTAETQYF.

This clonotype was recorded many times. The chain is built from TRBV4-1 and TRBJ1-2, with a tentative D call TRBD1 (5 bases). Trimming took 2 bases from V and 6 from J, leaving 19 bases between them. Germline V gene sequence: CDR1 MGHRA, CDR2 YSYEKL. This CDR3 spans 16 amino acids. CDR3 coding DNA: TGCGCCAGCAGCCAATCGGGACGGAACGGACATCATGGCTACACCTTC. Its protein is CASSQSGRNGHHGYTF.

This clonotype has a handful of counts. This chain connects TRBV12-3 or TRBV12-4 to TRBJ1-4; D is unresolved. This CDR3 region has 15 residues. Trimming pared 6 bases from V and 8 bases from J, leaving 19 bases between. The CDR3 coding sequence is TGTGCCAGCAGCGGAAAGACGTGGACCAGCGAAAAACTGTTTTTT. Protein sequence: CASSGKTWTSEKLFF.

CDR3 in amino acids: CASSLYDRGGTEAFF. The CDR3 DNA sequence: TGTGCCAGCAGCTTATATGACAGGGGGGGTACTGAAGCTTTCTTT. The gene calls are TRBV7-9 and TRBJ1-1; 9 bases align to TRBD1. Germline V gives CDR1 SEHNR, CDR2 FQNEAQ (reference sequence). Trimming at V came to 2 bases and at J to 5 bases, leaving 6 bases not matched to a gene. The CDR3 totals 15 residues.

A few counts support this clonotype. This chain connects TRBV15 to TRBJ2-7; TRBD2 might be the D (5 bases). CDR1 is LNHNV, CDR2 YYDKDF, per germline (reference sequence). CDR3 length: 15 residues. Trimming cost V 3 bases and J 0 bases, with 12 bases left between them. This CDR3 reads CATSSSRRSSYEQYF. In DNA form, the CDR3 reads TGTGCCACCAGCAGCTCTCGGAGGAGCTCCTACGAGCAGTACTTC.

This clonotype has more than one count but fewer than ten. V usage is TRBV20-1 and J usage is TRBJ2-5; tentative D call: TRBD2 (5 bases). The germline V gene encodes CDR1 DFQATT and CDR2 SNEGSKA (reference sequence). This CDR3 is 14 amino acids long. V dropped 6 bases and J dropped 5 bases, with 19 bases sitting between them. Written as DNA, the CDR3 is TGCAGTGCCCGAGGCGAGGGAAAATGGGAGACCCAGTACTTC. This codes for CSARGEGKWETQYF.

Only a few counts were recorded for this clonotype. With a much larger clone just one base away, this may be a read error. The chain carries TRBV5-5 and TRBJ2-1; unclear D gene. CDR1 is SGHKS and CDR2 is YYEKEE in the germline V gene (reference sequence). The CDR3 runs to 12 residues. Trimming pared 6 bases from V and 10 bases from J, leaving 14 bases between. Here the CDR3 DNA reads TGTGCCAGCATAACCCAAACCTACGAGCAGTTCTTC. This translates into CASITQTYEQFF.

This clonotype showed up just a few times. The rearrangement links TRBV29-1 to TRBJ1-4; no clear D. The V gene lost 4 bases and the J gene lost 2 bases, with 11 bases spanning the gap. The germline CDR1 and CDR2 sequences are SQVTM and ANQGSEA. The length of the CDR3 is 14 residues. CDR3 loop: CSVASGLTNEKLFF. The CDR3 nucleotides are TGCAGCGTTGCTTCCGGGCTTACTAATGAAAAACTGTTTTTT. The full variable domain, completed using reference TRBV29-1 and TRBJ1-4, is SAVISQKPSRDICQRGTSLTIQCQVDSQVTMMFWYRQQPGQSLTLIATANQGSEATYESGFVIDKFPISRPNLTFSTLTVSNMSPEDSSIYLCSVASGLTNEKLFFGSGTQLSVL.

This clonotype was detected a few times. This sequence joins TRBV20-1 and TRBJ2-3, with a tentative D call TRBD2 (5 bases). Deletions cut 3 bases from V and 0 bases from J, with 10 bases between. Germline CDR1 and CDR2: DFQATT and SNEGSKA (reference sequence). This CDR3 comprises 14 residues. CDR3: CSARTGLSTDTQYF. DNA for the CDR3: TGCAGTGCTAGGACGGGGTTGAGCACAGATACGCAGTATTTT.

Here the CDR3 reads CASSWEAGTPEQYF. CDR3 DNA sequence: TGCGCCAGCAGCTGGGAGGCAGGGACCCCCGAGCAGTACTTC. This chain links TRBV5-1 with TRBJ2-7; tentatively, D is TRBD2 (6 bases). This CDR3 contains 14 residues. The V gene's germline CDR1 is SGHRS and CDR2 YFSETQ. With 3 bases removed from V and 6 bases from J, the gap between germline ends came to 16 bases.

This clonotype was seen at least ten times. This chain joins TRBV6-1 and TRBJ2-3; D assignment may be TRBD1 or TRBD2 (6 bases each). CDR1 MNHNS and CDR2 SASEGT come from the germline V gene. The CDR3 length is 16 residues. V was trimmed by 3 bases and J by 8 bases, leaving 21 bases between them. The CDR3 protein is CASSERGASYGSTQYF. Here the CDR3 DNA reads TGTGCCAGCAGTGAGAGGGGGGCCTCCTACGGTAGTACGCAGTATTTT.

Details on this clonotype: A single base separates this from a much larger clone, so it may be a read error. The gene calls are TRBV3-1 and TRBJ2-7; 7 bases map to TRBD1. The CDR3 runs 14 residues. Germline V gene sequence: CDR1 LGHDT, CDR2 YNNKEL (reference sequence). The CDR3 region is CTSSAGDRSYEQYF. The CDR3 DNA sequence: TGTACCAGCAGCGCAGGGGACAGATCCTACGAGCAGTACTTC.

As concerns this clonotype: One end of the junction is discordant with germline, which a read error may explain. V usage is TRBV15 and J usage is TRBJ2-5, with 9 bases that match TRBD2. The CDR3 totals 16 residues. Germline CDR1 is LNHNV and CDR2 is YYDKDF (reference sequence). The CDR3 region is CTTSKGAGGLRETQYF. CDR3 nucleotides: TGTACCACCAGCAAAGGGGCGGGGGGGCTTCGAGAGACCCAGTACTTC. Full variable domain (remainder filled in from reference TRBV15 and TRBJ2-5): DAMVIQNPRYQVTQFGKPVTLSCSQTLNHNVMYWYQQKSSQAPKLLFHYYDKDFNNEADTPDNFQSRRPNTSFCFLDIRSPGLGDTAMYLCTTSKGAGGLRETQYFGPGTRLLVL.

This sequence joins TRBV4-3 and TRBJ1-2, with D tentatively TRBD1 (6 bases). Germline V gene lookup returns CDR1 LGHNA and CDR2 YSLEER. V was shortened by 0 bases and J by 4 bases, with 12 bases between the two germline ends. The CDR3 covers 15 residues. The CDR3 coding sequence is TGCGCCAGCAGCCAAGATCTGGGGGCTGGCTATGGCTACACCTTC. Translated: CASSQDLGAGYGYTF.

A remark on this clonotype: A clone one base away is much larger, so this may be a read error. The chain couples TRBV6-5 to TRBJ2-4; the D is unclear. The DNA end is a closer match to TRBJ2-7, so the J assignment may be wrong. The CDR3 is 13 residues long. CDR1 and CDR2 from the germline V gene are MNHEY and SVGAGI. CDR3 protein: CASSLTLAHEQYF. CDR3 nucleotide sequence: TGTGCCAGCAGTCTGACACTTGCCCACGAGCAGTACTTC.

The J gene is TRBJ1-5, the V gene TRBV4-2; no clear D. The CDR3 extends over 15 amino acids. From germline, CDR1 is LGHNA and CDR2 YNFKEQ. Trimming removed 0 bases from V and 7 bases from J, with 13 bases in between. CDR3 in amino acids: CASSQEVGPRQPQHF. The CDR3 bases are TGTGCCAGCAGCCAAGAGGTGGGCCCGCGCCAGCCCCAGCATTTT.

This clonotype was seen a few times. This sequence joins TRBV10-3 and TRBJ1-1; TRBD1 matches at 8 bases. Germline assignment: CDR1 ENHRY and CDR2 SYGVKD. This CDR3 is 16 amino acids long. With 4 bases clipped from V and 0 bases from J, the junction kept 7 bases outside the gene matches. The DNA for the CDR3 is TGTGCCATCAGTGCCGCGGGACAGGACATGAACACTGAAGCTTTCTTT. Encoded protein: CAISAAGQDMNTEAFF.

The V gene is TRBV7-9, the J gene TRBJ1-1, with 10 bases fitting TRBD1. The CDR3 length is 14 residues. With V trimmed by 4 bases and J by 2 bases, 1 base remained unmatched. The V gene's germline CDR1 is SEHNR and CDR2 FQNEAQ (reference sequence). The chain's CDR3 is CASSSTGGNTEAFF. The CDR3, as DNA: TGTGCCAGCAGCTCGACAGGGGGCAACACTGAAGCTTTCTTT.